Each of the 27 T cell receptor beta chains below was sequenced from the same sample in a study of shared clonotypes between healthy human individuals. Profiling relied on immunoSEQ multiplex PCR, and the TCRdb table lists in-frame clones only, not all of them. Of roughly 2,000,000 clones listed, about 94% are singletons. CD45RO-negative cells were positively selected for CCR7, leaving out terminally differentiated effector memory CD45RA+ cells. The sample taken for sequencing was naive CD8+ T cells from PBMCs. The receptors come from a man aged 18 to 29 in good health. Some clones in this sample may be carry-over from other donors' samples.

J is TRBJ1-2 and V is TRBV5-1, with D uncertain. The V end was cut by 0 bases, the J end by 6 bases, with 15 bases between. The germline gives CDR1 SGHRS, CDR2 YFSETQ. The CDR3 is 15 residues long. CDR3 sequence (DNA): TGCGCCAGCAGCTTGGAGACCAAAGCTATGGATGGCTACACCTTC. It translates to CASSLETKAMDGYTF.

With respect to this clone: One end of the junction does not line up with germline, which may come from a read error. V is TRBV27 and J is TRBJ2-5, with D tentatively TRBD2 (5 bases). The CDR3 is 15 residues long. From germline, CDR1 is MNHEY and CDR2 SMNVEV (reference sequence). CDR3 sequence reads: CASSPAAVSQETRYF. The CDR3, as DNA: TGTGCCAGCAGTCCCGCAGCGGTATCCCAAGAGACCCGGTACTTC.

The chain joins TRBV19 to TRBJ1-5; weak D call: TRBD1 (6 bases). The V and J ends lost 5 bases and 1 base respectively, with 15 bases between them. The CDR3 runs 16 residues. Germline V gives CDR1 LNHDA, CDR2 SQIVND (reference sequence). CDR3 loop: CASSALRGASNQPQHF. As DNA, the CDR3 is TGTGCCAGTAGTGCCCTAAGGGGGGCCAGCAATCAGCCCCAGCATTTT.

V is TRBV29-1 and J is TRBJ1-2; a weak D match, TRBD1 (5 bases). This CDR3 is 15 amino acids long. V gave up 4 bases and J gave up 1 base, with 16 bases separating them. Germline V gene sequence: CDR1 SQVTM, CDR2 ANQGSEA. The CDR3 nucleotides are TGCAGCGTTGGAACTCTCGGGGGACTTAACTATGGCTACACCTTC. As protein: CSVGTLGGLNYGYTF.

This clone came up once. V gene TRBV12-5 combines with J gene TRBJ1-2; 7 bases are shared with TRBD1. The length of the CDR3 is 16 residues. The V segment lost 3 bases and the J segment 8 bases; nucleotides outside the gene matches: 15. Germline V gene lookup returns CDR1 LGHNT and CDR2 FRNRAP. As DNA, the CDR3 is TGTGCTAGTGGTTTCCCGGAGGGGGCCCGATTCCGAGGCTACACCTTC. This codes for CASGFPEGARFRGYTF.

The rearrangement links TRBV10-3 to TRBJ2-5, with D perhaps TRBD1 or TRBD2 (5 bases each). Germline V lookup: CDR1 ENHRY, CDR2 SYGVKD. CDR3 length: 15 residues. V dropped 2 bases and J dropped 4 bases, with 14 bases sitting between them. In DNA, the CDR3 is TGTGCCATCAGTGAGACGGGGCTCCCAGGAGAGACCCAGTACTTC. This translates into CAISETGLPGETQYF.

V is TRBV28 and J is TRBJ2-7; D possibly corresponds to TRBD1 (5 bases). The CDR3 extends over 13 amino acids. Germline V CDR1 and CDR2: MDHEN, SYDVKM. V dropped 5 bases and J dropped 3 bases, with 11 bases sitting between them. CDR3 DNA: TGTGCCAGCAGTGCCACAGGAAACTACGAGCAGTACTTC. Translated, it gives CASSATGNYEQYF.

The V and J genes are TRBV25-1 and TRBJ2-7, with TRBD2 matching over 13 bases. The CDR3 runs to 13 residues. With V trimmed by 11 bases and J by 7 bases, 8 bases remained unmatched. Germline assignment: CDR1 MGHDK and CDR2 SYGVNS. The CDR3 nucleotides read TGTGCCTCAGGACTAGCGGGAGATCGGGAGCAGTACTTC. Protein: CASGLAGDREQYF.

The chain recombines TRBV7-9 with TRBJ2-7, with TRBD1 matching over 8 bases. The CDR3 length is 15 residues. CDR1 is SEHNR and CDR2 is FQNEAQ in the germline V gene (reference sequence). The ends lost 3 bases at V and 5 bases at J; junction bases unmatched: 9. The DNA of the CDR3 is TGTGCCAGCAGCTTCCACAGGGGGGTCCTGGACGAGCAGTACTTC. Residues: CASSFHRGVLDEQYF.

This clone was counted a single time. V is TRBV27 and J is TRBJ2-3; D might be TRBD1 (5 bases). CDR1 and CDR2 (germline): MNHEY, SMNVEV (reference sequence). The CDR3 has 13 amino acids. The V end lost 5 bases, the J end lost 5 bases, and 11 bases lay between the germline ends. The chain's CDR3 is CASSTRQLDTQYF. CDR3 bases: TGTGCCAGCAGTACCCGACAGTTAGATACGCAGTATTTT.

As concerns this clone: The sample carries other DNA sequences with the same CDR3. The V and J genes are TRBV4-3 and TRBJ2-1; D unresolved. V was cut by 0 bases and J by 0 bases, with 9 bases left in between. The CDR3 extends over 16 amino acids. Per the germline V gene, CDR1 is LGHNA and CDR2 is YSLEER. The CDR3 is CASSQDWRSSYNEQFF. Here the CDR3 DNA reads TGCGCCAGCAGCCAAGATTGGAGAAGCTCCTACAATGAGCAGTTCTTC.

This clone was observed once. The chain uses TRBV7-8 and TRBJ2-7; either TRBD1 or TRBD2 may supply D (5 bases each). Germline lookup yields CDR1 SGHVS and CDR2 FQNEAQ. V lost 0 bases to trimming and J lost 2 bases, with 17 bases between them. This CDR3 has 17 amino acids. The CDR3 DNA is TGTGCCAGCAGCTTAGCGCAGGGACGGAAGCTAACCTACGAGCAGTACTTC. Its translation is CASSLAQGRKLTYEQYF.

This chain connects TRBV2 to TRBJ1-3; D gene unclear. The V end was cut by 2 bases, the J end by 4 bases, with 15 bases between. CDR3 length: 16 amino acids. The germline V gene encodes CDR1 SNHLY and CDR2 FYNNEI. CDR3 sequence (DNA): TGTGCCAGCAGTGAACGCGAGCGAGGTGAAGGAAACACCATATATTTT. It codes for CASSERERGEGNTIYF.

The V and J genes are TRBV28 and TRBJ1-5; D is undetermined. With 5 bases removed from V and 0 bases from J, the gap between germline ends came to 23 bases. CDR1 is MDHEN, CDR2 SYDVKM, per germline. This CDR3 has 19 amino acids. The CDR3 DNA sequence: TGTGCCAGCAGTCCCAATGTTGGAATTGGCACCTATAGCAATCAGCCCCAGCATTTT. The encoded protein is CASSPNVGIGTYSNQPQHF. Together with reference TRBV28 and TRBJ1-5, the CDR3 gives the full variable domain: DVKVTQSSRYLVKRTGEKVFLECVQDMDHENMFWYRQDPGLGLRLIYFSYDVKMKEKGDIPEGYSVSREKKERFSLILESASTNQTSMYLCASSPNVGIGTYSNQPQHFGDGTRLSIL.

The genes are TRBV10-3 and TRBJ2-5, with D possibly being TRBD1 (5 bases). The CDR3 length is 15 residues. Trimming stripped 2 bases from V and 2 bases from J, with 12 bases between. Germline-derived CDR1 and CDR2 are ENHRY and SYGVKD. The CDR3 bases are TGTGCCATCAGTGAGGCCCAGGGCGGTCAAGAGACCCAGTACTTC. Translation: CAISEAQGGQETQYF.

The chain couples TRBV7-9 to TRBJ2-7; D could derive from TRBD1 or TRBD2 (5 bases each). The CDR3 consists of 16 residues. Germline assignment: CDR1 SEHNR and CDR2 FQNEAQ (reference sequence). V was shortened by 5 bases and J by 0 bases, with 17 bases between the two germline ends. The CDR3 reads CASSPKSGDLSYEQYF. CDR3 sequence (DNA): TGTGCCAGCAGCCCCAAATCCGGGGACCTCTCCTACGAGCAGTACTTC.

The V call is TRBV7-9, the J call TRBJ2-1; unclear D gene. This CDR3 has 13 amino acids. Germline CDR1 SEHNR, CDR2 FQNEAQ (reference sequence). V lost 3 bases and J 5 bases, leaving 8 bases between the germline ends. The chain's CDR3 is CASSLDLDNEQFF. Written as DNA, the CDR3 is TGTGCCAGCAGCTTGGACCTGGACAATGAGCAGTTCTTC.

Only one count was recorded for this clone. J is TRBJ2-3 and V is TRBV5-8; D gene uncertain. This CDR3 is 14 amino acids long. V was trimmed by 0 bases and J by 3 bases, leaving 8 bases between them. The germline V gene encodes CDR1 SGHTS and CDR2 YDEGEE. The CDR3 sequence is CASSLVGLTDTQYF. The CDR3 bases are TGTGCCAGCAGCTTGGTTGGTCTTACAGATACGCAGTATTTT.

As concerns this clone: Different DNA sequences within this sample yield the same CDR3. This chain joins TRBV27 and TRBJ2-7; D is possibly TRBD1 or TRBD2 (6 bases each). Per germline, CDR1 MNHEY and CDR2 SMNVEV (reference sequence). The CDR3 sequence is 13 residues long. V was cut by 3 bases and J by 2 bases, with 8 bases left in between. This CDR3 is CASSLGGPYEQYF. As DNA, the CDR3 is TGTGCCAGCAGTTTGGGGGGCCCCTACGAGCAGTACTTC.

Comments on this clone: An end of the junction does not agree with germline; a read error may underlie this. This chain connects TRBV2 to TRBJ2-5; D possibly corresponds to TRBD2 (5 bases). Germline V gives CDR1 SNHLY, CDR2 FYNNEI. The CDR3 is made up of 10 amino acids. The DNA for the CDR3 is TGTGCCAGCAGTGTCTCACTAGGAGACTTC. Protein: CASSVSLGDF.

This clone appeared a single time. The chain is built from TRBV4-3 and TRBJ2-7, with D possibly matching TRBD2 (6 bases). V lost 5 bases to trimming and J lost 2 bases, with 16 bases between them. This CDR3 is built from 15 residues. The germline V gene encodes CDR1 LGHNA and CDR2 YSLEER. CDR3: CASSTSRGFAYEQYF. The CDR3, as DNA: TGCGCCAGCAGCACATCCCGGGGGTTCGCCTACGAGCAGTACTTC.

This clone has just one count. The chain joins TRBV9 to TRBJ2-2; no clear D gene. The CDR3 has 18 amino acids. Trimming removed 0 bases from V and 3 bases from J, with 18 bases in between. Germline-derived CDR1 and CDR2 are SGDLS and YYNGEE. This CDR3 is CASSVATGTVLDTGELFF. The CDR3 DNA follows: TGTGCCAGCAGCGTAGCTACTGGTACGGTTTTAGACACCGGGGAGCTGTTTTTT.

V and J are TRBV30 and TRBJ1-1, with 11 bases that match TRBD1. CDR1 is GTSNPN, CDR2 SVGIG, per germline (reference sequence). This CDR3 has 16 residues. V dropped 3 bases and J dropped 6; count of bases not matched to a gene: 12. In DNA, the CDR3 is TGTGCCTGGAGGGACAGGGGGCAAGGTATTCTCGCTGAAGCTTTCTTT. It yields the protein CAWRDRGQGILAEAFF.

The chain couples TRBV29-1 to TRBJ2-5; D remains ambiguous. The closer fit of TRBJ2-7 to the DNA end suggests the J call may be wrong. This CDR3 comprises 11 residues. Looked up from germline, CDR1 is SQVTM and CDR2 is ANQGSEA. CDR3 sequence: CSATLSYEQYF. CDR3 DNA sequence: TGCAGCGCTACTCTCTCCTACGAGCAGTACTTC.

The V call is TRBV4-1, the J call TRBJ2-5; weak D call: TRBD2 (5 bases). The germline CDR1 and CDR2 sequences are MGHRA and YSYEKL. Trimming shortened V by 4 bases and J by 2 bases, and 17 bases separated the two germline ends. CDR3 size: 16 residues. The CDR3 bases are TGCGCCAGCAGCCCCTGGGTGGGTAGCGCGCAAGAGACCCAGTACTTC. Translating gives CASSPWVGSAQETQYF.

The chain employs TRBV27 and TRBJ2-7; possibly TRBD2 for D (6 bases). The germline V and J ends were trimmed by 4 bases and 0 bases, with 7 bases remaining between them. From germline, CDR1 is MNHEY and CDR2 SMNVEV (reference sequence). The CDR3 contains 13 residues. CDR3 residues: CASSWGDSYEQYF. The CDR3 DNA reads TGTGCCAGCAGTTGGGGGGACTCCTACGAGCAGTACTTC.

The CDR3 coding sequence is TGTGCCAGCAGTGAGCTGGGTTTGCGGACCTTC. It encodes CASSELGLRTF. J is TRBJ1-2 and V is TRBV6-1; D gene ambiguous. CDR3 length equals 11 residues. V gave up 3 bases and J gave up 14 bases, with 13 bases separating them. Germline V gives CDR1 MNHNS, CDR2 SASEGT.